This T cell receptor (beta chain) was profiled in a study of cytomegalovirus exposure and HLA in healthy donors. Study-level background: Tens of millions of unique TCRs from HLA-typed donors were held in an early release of data. Clustering assigned 81% of the roughly 420 genotyped donors to the Caucasian-associated ancestry cluster. Study outcomes and limitations: Researchers reported in a later analysis that a missense DCLRE1C variant was tied to TCR beta V- and J-gene trimming. Later analysis identified around 15,000 TCR beta sequences associated with HLA alleles, using a false discovery rate threshold of 0.05.

Researchers ran the PCR with 60 Vbeta and 13 Jbeta primers. Clones were sequenced by immunoSEQ multiplex PCR, and TCRdb holds only the in-frame ones, with some missing. The repertoire consists of approximately 100,000 clones, with more than 65% occurring once and the leading ten covering 6.1%. A remark on this clone: Its antigen is currently unknown.

Trimming stripped 3 bases from V and 13 bases from J, with 13 bases between. CDR1 is MNHEY and CDR2 is SMNVEV in the germline V gene (reference sequence). This CDR3 spans 13 amino acids. The sample consisted of PBMCs. This chain joins TRBV27 and TRBJ1-6; D unresolved. This clonotype was obtained from a woman in her forties or fifties in good health and CMV-seropositive. Written as DNA, the CDR3 is TGTGCCAGCAGTTTGGGCCCGCCCAGGCCCCTCCACTTT. Its translation is CASSLGPPRPLHF.